Detailed here is one T cell receptor (beta chain). The TCR library protocol attached unique molecular identifiers to the individual cDNA molecules. TCRdb re-called the 5' RACE reads through MiXCR, storing one row per CDR3 protein. The profile covers roughly 80,000 distinct CDR3 sequences, with more than 13% appearing a single time and around 3% taken by the ten largest. The source of the sample is a study of early T cells in non-severe SARS-CoV-2 infection. Sequenced material: whole blood. This receptor was taken from an adult who was a healthcare worker with PCR-confirmed SARS-CoV-2 infection or an uninfected control (not recorded which).

DNA for the CDR3: TGTGCCAGCAGCTCGACTTATGGCTACACCTTC. Encoded protein: CASSSTYGYTF. V and J are TRBV7-9 and TRBJ1-2; D not certain. This CDR3 contains 11 residues. CDR1 and CDR2 (germline): SEHNR, FQNEAQ (reference sequence). The V and J ends lost 4 bases and 5 bases respectively, with 5 bases between them.